These 15 T cell receptor beta chains were sequenced from one sample in a study of T cell clones after liver transplantation. Here immunoSEQ multiplex PCR was the method, and the copy in TCRdb shows in-frame clones only, minus some. The sample consists of around 100,000 clones, roughly 80% of them appearing once. Sequencing was performed on CD4+ T cells from blood, taken before liver transplant. These receptors came from a human donor who received a liver transplant.

V usage is TRBV28 and J usage is TRBJ2-6; perhaps D is TRBD1 or TRBD2 (5 bases each). V was shortened by 3 bases and J by 4 bases, with 10 bases between the two germline ends. The CDR3 is 15 residues long. Germline V gene data show CDR1 as MDHEN and CDR2 as SYDVKM. CDR3 residues: CASSLWGSGANVLTF. The CDR3 coding sequence is TGTGCCAGCAGTTTGTGGGGGTCCGGGGCCAACGTCCTGACTTTC. The full variable domain, its missing parts supplied by reference TRBV28 and TRBJ2-6, is DVKVTQSSRYLVKRTGEKVFLECVQDMDHENMFWYRQDPGLGLRLIYFSYDVKMKEKGDIPEGYSVSREKKERFSLILESASTNQTSMYLCASSLWGSGANVLTFGAGSRLTVL.

The rearrangement links TRBV5-8 to TRBJ2-7; 8 nucleotides align to TRBD1. The germline V gene encodes CDR1 SGHTS and CDR2 YDEGEE. The CDR3 extends over 16 amino acids. The V gene end was trimmed by 0 bases and the J gene end by 3 bases; junction bases not matched to a gene: 8. The CDR3 nucleotides are TGTGCCAGCAGCTTGGCCTTAGGACAGGGCAACTACGAGCAGTACTTC. It translates to CASSLALGQGNYEQYF. Full variable domain (outside the CDR3, taken from reference TRBV5-8 and TRBJ2-7): EAGVTQSPTHLIKTRGQQATLRCSPISGHTSVYWYQQALGLGLQFLLWYDEGEERNRGNFPPRFSGRQFPNYSSELNVNALELEDSALYLCASSLALGQGNYEQYFGPGTRLTVT.

The rearrangement uses TRBV10-3 and TRBJ1-3, with TRBD1 matching over 7 bases. The length of the CDR3 is 17 residues. The germline CDR1 and CDR2 sequences are ENHRY and SYGVKD. The V and J ends lost 0 bases and 0 bases, in that order; junction bases with no gene match: 5. In DNA, the CDR3 is TGTGCCATCAGTGAGTCAACAGGGACAGTCTCTGGAAACACCATATATTTT. This gives the protein CAISESTGTVSGNTIYF.

The rearrangement uses TRBV10-3 and TRBJ2-1; 12 bases agree with TRBD1. Germline values: CDR1 ENHRY, CDR2 SYGVKD. The CDR3 is 15 amino acids. The ends lost 2 bases at V and 6 bases at J; junction bases unmatched: 2. CDR3 coding DNA: TGTGCCATCAGTGAGAGGGACAGGGGGCTCAATGAGCAGTTCTTC. Translation gives CAISERDRGLNEQFF.

This chain links TRBV11-2 with TRBJ1-2; 11 nucleotides agree with TRBD1. This CDR3 has 15 residues. V lost 6 bases to trimming and J lost 2 bases; unmatched junction nucleotides: 5. Germline assignment: CDR1 SGHAT and CDR2 FQNNGV. CDR3 in amino acids: CASRDRGRGNYGYTF. CDR3 nucleotides: TGTGCCAGCAGGGACAGGGGGCGAGGGAACTATGGCTACACCTTC.

The rearrangement uses TRBV7-7 and TRBJ2-1; 10 nucleotides align to TRBD2. CDR1 and CDR2 from the germline V gene are SSHAT and FNYEAQ (reference sequence). This CDR3 is built from 15 residues. V lost 5 bases, J lost 4 bases, and 5 bases stayed unmatched. CDR3 amino acids: CASSPLAGEYNEQFF. CDR3 DNA: TGTGCCAGCAGCCCTCTAGCGGGGGAATACAATGAGCAGTTCTTC. Using reference TRBV7-7 and TRBJ2-1 for the parts outside the CDR3, the full variable domain is GAGVSQSPRYKVTKRGQDVTLRCDPISSHATLYWYQQALGQGPEFLTYFNYEAQPDKSGLPSDRFSAERPEGSISTLTIQRTEQRDSAMYRCASSPLAGEYNEQFFGPGTRLTVL.

The chain joins TRBV6-5 to TRBJ2-7, with 7 bases fitting TRBD1. The germline V gene has CDR1 MNHEY and CDR2 SVGAGI. The CDR3 consists of 14 residues. V lost 5 bases and J lost 3; bases outside the gene matches: 7. In nucleotides, the CDR3 is TGTGCCAGCAGTAAGACAGGGTTGAGCTACGAGCAGTACTTC. It encodes CASSKTGLSYEQYF.

The gene calls are TRBV7-2 and TRBJ1-1, with a possible D match to TRBD1 (5 bases). This CDR3 region has 16 residues. Deletions cut 0 bases from V and 0 bases from J, with 11 bases between. Germline CDR1 SGHTA, CDR2 FQGNSA. The CDR3 DNA sequence: TGTGCCAGCAGCTTAGCGGTGGGGGGGATGAACACTGAAGCTTTCTTT. Residues: CASSLAVGGMNTEAFF.

The V and J genes are TRBV6-1 and TRBJ2-3, with D unclear. V was trimmed by 4 bases and J by 0 bases, leaving 11 bases between them. Germline CDR1 reads MNHNS; CDR2 reads SASEGT. This CDR3 region has 15 residues. The CDR3 reads CASSAGTFSTDTQYF. The CDR3 coding sequence is TGTGCCAGCAGTGCCGGTACTTTTAGCACAGATACGCAGTATTTT.

This chain uses TRBV5-1 with TRBJ2-1; 9 bases are shared with TRBD2. J was trimmed by 10 bases and V by 4 bases; bases with no gene match: 18. This CDR3 is 17 amino acids long. Germline V gene lookup returns CDR1 SGHRS and CDR2 YFSETQ. This chain's CDR3 is CASSPAPASGALGEQFF. Written as DNA, the CDR3 is TGCGCCAGCAGCCCCGCCCCGGCTAGCGGGGCCCTAGGAGAGCAGTTCTTC.

This clone is a singleton in its sample. The rearrangement links TRBV18 to TRBJ2-2; 7 bases are shared with TRBD1. V gave up 4 bases and J gave up 5 bases; unmatched junction bases: 10. Germline assignment: CDR1 KGHSH and CDR2 LQKENI. This CDR3 is built from 16 residues. This CDR3 is CASSLEQGSGTGELFF. In nucleotides, the CDR3 is TGTGCCAGCTCACTGGAACAGGGGAGTGGGACCGGGGAGCTGTTTTTT.

The chain joins TRBV18 to TRBJ1-3; perhaps TRBD1 as D (5 bases). Germline CDR1 KGHSH, CDR2 LQKENI. Trimming stripped 3 bases from V and 4 bases from J, with 13 bases between. This CDR3 is built from 15 residues. The chain's CDR3 is CASSPLGLRGNTIYF. The CDR3 DNA reads TGTGCCAGCTCACCCCTGGGACTCAGAGGAAACACCATATATTTT.

J is TRBJ1-1 and V is TRBV19; D is uncertain. Germline V gives CDR1 LNHDA, CDR2 SQIVND (reference sequence). V lost 7 bases and J lost 6, with 18 bases in between. CDR3 length: 14 residues. In DNA, the CDR3 is TGTGCCAGTACCCCGGGAGGACGTAGAGCTGAAGCTTTCTTT. It yields the protein CASTPGGRRAEAFF.

The chain combines TRBV5-1 with TRBJ2-7, with 9 bases that match TRBD1. Trimming at V came to 2 bases and at J to 6 bases, leaving 9 bases not matched to a gene. The germline V gene has CDR1 SGHRS and CDR2 YFSETQ. There are 15 residues in the CDR3. The CDR3 region is CASSFKGSTGGEQYF. The DNA of the CDR3 is TGCGCCAGCAGCTTTAAAGGGTCGACAGGGGGCGAGCAGTACTTC.

The J gene is TRBJ1-1, the V gene TRBV7-2; TRBD1 matches at 8 bases. J gave up 1 base and V 4 bases, and 5 bases lay outside the gene matches. Germline values: CDR1 SGHTA, CDR2 FQGNSA. The CDR3 runs to 15 residues. The CDR3 DNA follows: TGTGCCAGCAGCTCAGGGGGCATGACGAACACTGAAGCTTTCTTT. Amino acids: CASSSGGMTNTEAFF.